The 27 T cell receptor beta chains listed next were all sequenced from one sample in a study of metastatic and nonmetastatic thyroid tumors. The entire patient cohort was treatment-naive prior to thyroid surgery. With MiXCR, TCRdb reprocessed the PCR reads. The sample holds about 4,600 clones, less than 25% seen once. Sample: tumor tissue. Source of these receptors: a male donor with papillary thyroid cancer or a benign thyroid nodule (not recorded which). Some clones in this sample may be carry-over from other donors' samples.

The rearrangement links TRBV4-1 to TRBJ2-7; 9 bases are shared with TRBD1. Trimming took 6 bases from V and 4 from J; bases not matched to a gene: 4. The CDR3 is 13 amino acids. Germline CDR1 and CDR2: MGHRA and YSYEKL. The CDR3 spells CASRGTGYYEQYF. CDR3 nucleotides: TGCGCCAGCAGGGGGACAGGGTATTACGAGCAGTACTTC.

This clone was seen just once. The gene calls are TRBV6-7 and TRBJ2-2; 14 bases map to TRBD2. Being an ORF, TRBV6-7 has a function that is uncertain. V lost 5 bases to trimming and J lost 3 bases; unmatched junction nucleotides: 11. The CDR3 contains 19 residues. CDR3 DNA sequence: TGTGCCAGCAGTCGCATTGGACTAGCGGGAGGAATGGACACCGGGGAGCTGTTTTTT. As protein: CASSRIGLAGGMDTGELFF.

This clone was seen repeatedly, ten times or more. A much larger clone is a single base away; this may be a read error. The chain is built from TRBV5-6 and TRBJ1-3, with 8 bases identical to TRBD1. The CDR3 totals 15 residues. Germline V gives CDR1 SGHDT, CDR2 YYEEEE. The CDR3 sequence: CASSLTGTGRPTMYF. Here the CDR3 DNA reads TGTGCCAGCAGCTTGACCGGGACAGGAAGACCCACCATGTATTTT.

As concerns this clone: One end of the junction does not line up with germline, which may come from a read error. The genes are TRBV5-1 and TRBJ2-3; 7 nucleotides match TRBD2. Germline loops: CDR1 SGHRS, CDR2 YFSETQ. This CDR3 is built from 15 residues. This CDR3 is CSSSTRTSSKDTQFF. The CDR3 nucleotides read TGCTCCAGCAGCACTCGGACTAGTTCAAAAGATACGCAGTTTTTT.

In its sample, this clone ranks as medium-sized. The J gene is TRBJ2-4, the V gene TRBV27; 7 bases map to TRBD2. V trimming: 2 bases; J trimming: 1 base; junction bases outside the gene matches: 5. Looked up from germline, CDR1 is MNHEY and CDR2 is SMNVEV (reference sequence). This CDR3 contains 16 residues. CDR3 DNA sequence: TGTGCCAGCAGTTTACTTGGGGAGGGGGCCAAAAACATTCAGTACTTC. Residues: CASSLLGEGAKNIQYF.

By share of the sample, this clone is medium-sized (0.01 to 0.1%). The gene calls are TRBV6-1 and TRBJ2-7; D is ambiguous. CDR1 is MNHNS, CDR2 SASEGT, per germline. V gave up 1 base and J gave up 1 base, with 8 bases separating them. CDR3 length equals 14 residues. This CDR3 is CASSEGVPSYEQYF. The CDR3 bases are TGTGCCAGCAGTGAAGGGGTTCCATCCTACGAGCAGTACTTC.

By sample share, this clone is large (0.1 to 1%). The J gene is TRBJ1-2, the V gene TRBV6-1; tentative D call: TRBD1 (5 bases). V lost 6 bases to trimming and J lost 4 bases, with 12 bases between them. This CDR3 has 13 residues. Germline loops: CDR1 MNHNS, CDR2 SASEGT. In nucleotides, the CDR3 is TGTGCCAGCAGACGGGACGGAATCTATGGCTACACCTTC. Its translation is CASRRDGIYGYTF.

J is TRBJ2-5 and V is TRBV6-1, with D hard to call. The V end was cut by 7 bases, the J end by 0 bases, with 9 bases between. The CDR3 sequence is 13 residues long. Germline CDR1 and CDR2: MNHNS and SASEGT. The CDR3 loop is CASNRANQETQYF. DNA of the CDR3: TGTGCCAGCAACCGGGCCAACCAAGAGACCCAGTACTTC.

This clone is medium-sized. The chain links TRBV20-1 to TRBJ1-5, with D tentatively TRBD1 (6 bases). This CDR3 has 12 residues. The germline gives CDR1 DFQATT, CDR2 SNEGSKA (reference sequence). The CDR3 reads CSLGAGDQPQHF. CDR3 DNA sequence: TGCAGCCTCGGGGCAGGGGACCAGCCCCAGCATTTT.

The chain carries TRBV28 and TRBJ2-3; 10 bases agree with TRBD1. From germline, CDR1 is MDHEN and CDR2 SYDVKM. V was clipped by 2 bases and J by 0 bases; unmatched bases: 8. The CDR3 is 18 amino acids. CDR3 sequence (DNA): TGTGCCAGCAGTTTAAAGACAGGGGGCATTCTCAGCACAGATACGCAGTATTTT. Its translation is CASSLKTGGILSTDTQYF.

By share, this clone counts as large (0.1 to 1%). The chain joins TRBV12-3 or TRBV12-4 to TRBJ1-2; perhaps TRBD1 as D (6 bases). The CDR3 has 11 residues. V was shortened by 5 bases and J by 8 bases, with 9 bases between the two germline ends. As DNA, the CDR3 is TGTGCCAGCAGTCTAGGGACAGGCTACACCTTC. Its translation is CASSLGTGYTF.

This clone is medium-sized by share. This sequence joins TRBV20-1 and TRBJ2-1; 12 nucleotides agree with TRBD2. Looked up from germline, CDR1 is DFQATT and CDR2 is SNEGSKA (reference sequence). V lost 4 bases to trimming and J lost 1 base; unmatched junction nucleotides: 11. This CDR3 contains 18 residues. CDR3 protein: CSAISETSGGISYNEQFF. DNA for the CDR3: TGCAGTGCTATTAGTGAGACTAGCGGGGGAATTTCCTACAATGAGCAGTTCTTC.

This clone showed up just a few times. This rearrangement joins TRBV6-1 to TRBJ2-7; D remains ambiguous. Per the germline V gene, CDR1 is MNHNS and CDR2 is SASEGT. The CDR3 has 14 amino acids. V lost 5 bases and J 0 bases, leaving 11 bases between the germline ends. In nucleotides, the CDR3 is TGTGCCAGCAGTCCCCCTGACTTCTCCTACGAGCAGTACTTC. This codes for CASSPPDFSYEQYF.

J is TRBJ2-2 and V is TRBV3-1, with D tentatively TRBD1 (5 bases). V lost 3 bases and J lost 3, with 14 bases in between. The V gene's germline CDR1 is LGHDT and CDR2 YNNKEL (reference sequence). The CDR3 sequence is 16 residues long. The CDR3 bases are TGTGCCAGCAGCCATTGGGGCTCGAGAGACACCGGGGAGCTGTTTTTT. Translating gives CASSHWGSRDTGELFF.

This clone has a handful of counts. The gene calls are TRBV28 and TRBJ1-4; the match to TRBD1 covers 11 bases. The CDR3 runs 18 residues. With 2 bases clipped from V and 6 bases from J, the junction kept 11 bases outside the gene matches. The germline V gene encodes CDR1 MDHEN and CDR2 SYDVKM. The CDR3 region is CASSLMGQGGRIYEKLFF. The CDR3 DNA reads as TGTGCCAGCAGTTTAATGGGACAGGGGGGGAGGATATATGAAAAACTGTTTTTT.

This clone appeared a few times. The chain recombines TRBV28 with TRBJ1-5; D unresolved. The CDR3 has 12 residues. V gave up 7 bases and J gave up 6 bases, with 10 bases separating them. CDR1 is MDHEN and CDR2 is SYDVKM in the germline V gene. The CDR3 loop reads CASTKTRQPQHF. The DNA of the CDR3 is TGTGCCAGCACCAAGACTCGTCAGCCCCAGCATTTT.

The chain has TRBV11-2 and TRBJ2-1, with TRBD2 identical over 8 bases. V was pared by 0 bases and J by 9 bases, with 10 bases of the junction left unmatched. CDR3 length: 16 amino acids. Germline CDR1 reads SGHAT; CDR2 reads FQNNGV. The CDR3 sequence is CASSLEQAGVLSEQFF. The CDR3 DNA sequence: TGTGCCAGCAGCTTAGAACAAGCGGGAGTGTTAAGTGAGCAGTTCTTC.

This clone was counted a few times. The V call is TRBV6-2 or TRBV6-3, the J call TRBJ1-5; D is ambiguous. The V gene's germline CDR1 is MNHEY and CDR2 SVGEGT. The CDR3 covers 13 residues. V was pared by 5 bases and J by 5 bases, with 10 bases between. The CDR3 DNA follows: TGTGCCAGCAGTCGGGGTATGGATCAGCCCCAGCATTTT. Encoded protein: CASSRGMDQPQHF.

This clone has more than one count but fewer than ten. The genes are TRBV20-1 and TRBJ2-7, with a tentative D call TRBD2 (5 bases). Germline CDR1 reads DFQATT; CDR2 reads SNEGSKA (reference sequence). The CDR3 totals 14 residues. V was cut by 0 bases and J by 2 bases, with 11 bases left in between. CDR3 bases: TGCAGTGCTAGAGATCTCCTAGCCCCCTACGAGCAGTACTTC. It is translated as CSARDLLAPYEQYF.

The chain couples TRBV10-2 to TRBJ2-7, with 9 bases aligning to TRBD1. J gave up 1 base and V 7 bases, and 5 bases lay outside the gene matches. The CDR3 has 14 amino acids. CDR1 is WSHSY and CDR2 is SAAADI in the germline V gene. CDR3 protein: CASTQTGGSYEQYF. CDR3 in DNA: TGCGCCAGCACCCAGACAGGGGGTTCCTACGAGCAGTACTTC.

This chain uses TRBV24-1 with TRBJ2-7; 7 positions agree with TRBD1. The CDR3 spans 14 residues. V lost 5 bases to trimming and J lost 2 bases; unmatched junction nucleotides: 5. Per the germline V gene, CDR1 is KGHDR and CDR2 is SFDVKD. The chain's CDR3 is CATSAPGQPYEQYF. The CDR3 DNA sequence: TGTGCCACCAGTGCACCGGGACAGCCCTACGAGCAGTACTTC.

By share, this clone ranks as large. The rearrangement links TRBV24-1 to TRBJ2-6; D may match TRBD1 or TRBD2 (6 bases each). V was trimmed by 10 bases and J by 2 bases, leaving 11 bases between them. Germline CDR1 reads KGHDR; CDR2 reads SFDVKD. The CDR3 is 14 amino acids. The DNA for the CDR3 is TGTGCCACTGAAGGGGGGACTGGGGCCAACGTCCTGACTTTC. Translating gives CATEGGTGANVLTF.

J is TRBJ2-6 and V is TRBV12-3 or TRBV12-4; D ambiguous. The CDR3 has 14 amino acids. Deletions cut 6 bases from V and 4 bases from J, with 10 bases between. CDR3 sequence: CASSKPPGANVLTF. DNA of the CDR3: TGTGCCAGCAGCAAACCCCCCGGGGCCAACGTCCTGACTTTC.

In its sample, this clone ranks as large. This sequence joins TRBV24-1 and TRBJ2-2; no reliable D call. V lost 4 bases and J 7 bases, leaving 12 bases between the germline ends. The CDR3 extends over 14 amino acids. CDR1 is KGHDR and CDR2 is SFDVKD in the germline V gene. The CDR3 loop is CATSDPGTGGELFF. The CDR3 DNA reads TGTGCCACCAGTGACCCCGGTACGGGCGGGGAGCTGTTTTTT.

This clone is labeled medium-sized. The rearrangement uses TRBV5-1 and TRBJ2-7, with D perhaps TRBD1 or TRBD2 (6 bases each). The CDR3 extends over 14 amino acids. Per the germline V gene, CDR1 is SGHRS and CDR2 is YFSETQ. Trimming shortened V by 4 bases and J by 3 bases, and 14 bases separated the two germline ends. The CDR3 protein is CASSPPGDIYEQYF. In DNA form, the CDR3 reads TGCGCCAGCAGCCCGCCGGGGGACATCTACGAGCAGTACTTC.

In its sample, this clone ranks as medium-sized. J is TRBJ2-2 and V is TRBV15, with TRBD2 matching 9 bases. The junction had 2 bases not matched to a gene; V was cut back by 2 bases and J by 4 bases. Per germline, CDR1 LNHNV and CDR2 YYDKDF (reference sequence). The CDR3 is made up of 15 amino acids. The CDR3 here is CATSRKTSGTGELFF. The CDR3 DNA sequence: TGTGCCACCAGCAGAAAGACTAGCGGCACCGGGGAGCTGTTTTTT.

The V and J genes are TRBV28 and TRBJ1-2; D unclear. The CDR3 loop spans 12 amino acids. The germline CDR1 and CDR2 sequences are MDHEN and SYDVKM. V gave up 5 bases and J gave up 6 bases, with 10 bases separating them. CDR3 sequence reads: CASSRQTHGYTF. The CDR3 coding sequence is TGTGCCAGCAGTCGTCAGACTCATGGCTACACCTTC.